This T cell receptor beta chain was recovered during a study of CD8+ T cells in alopecia areata. The study's findings and limits: Tofacitinib significantly reduced both scalp clonality and expanded CD8+ clones among the top 100. Lesional scalp displayed greater clonality than normal scalp, most notably in alopecia totalis/universalis.

The germline gives CDR1 SEHNR, CDR2 FQNEAQ (reference sequence). Germline trimming cut 5 bases from V and 2 bases from J; bases unmatched to any gene: 7. This CDR3 contains 15 residues. Sequencing relied on a cDNA template that was reverse transcribed from extracted RNA. The method was immunoSEQ multiplex PCR; TCRdb's version includes in-frame clones alone and lacks a portion of them. The repertoire consists of hundreds of thousands of clones, with roughly 64% occurring once and the leading ten covering over 1.5%. On this clone: Its antigen is not known.

Treatment of the sample: oral pan-JAK inhibitor, 5-10 mg twice daily. Lesional scalp tissue (obtained by punch biopsy) and peripheral blood were collected from alopecia areata patients. This receptor was identified in a human donor with alopecia areata. Sequenced here: CD4+ T cells sorted from blood, sampled at week 24, from a patient treated with tofacitinib. The chain joins TRBV7-9 to TRBJ2-5, with TRBD1 matching over 8 bases. The chain's CDR3 is CASSPTGQGQETQYF. CDR3 bases: TGTGCCAGCAGCCCTACCGGACAGGGTCAAGAGACCCAGTACTTC.